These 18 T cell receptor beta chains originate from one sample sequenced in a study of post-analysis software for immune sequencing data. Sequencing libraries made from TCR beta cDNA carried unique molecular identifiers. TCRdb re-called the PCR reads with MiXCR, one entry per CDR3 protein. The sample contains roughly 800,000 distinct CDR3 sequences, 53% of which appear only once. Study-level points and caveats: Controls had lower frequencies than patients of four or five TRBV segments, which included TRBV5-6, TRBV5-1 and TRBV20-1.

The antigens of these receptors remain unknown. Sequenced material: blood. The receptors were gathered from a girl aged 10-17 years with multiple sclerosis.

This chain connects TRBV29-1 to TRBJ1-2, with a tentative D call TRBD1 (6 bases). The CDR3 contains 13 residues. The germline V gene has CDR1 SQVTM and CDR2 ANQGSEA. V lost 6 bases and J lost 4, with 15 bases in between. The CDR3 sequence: CSVGAGGSYGYTF. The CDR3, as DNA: TGCAGCGTCGGGGCTGGGGGCTCCTATGGCTACACCTTC.

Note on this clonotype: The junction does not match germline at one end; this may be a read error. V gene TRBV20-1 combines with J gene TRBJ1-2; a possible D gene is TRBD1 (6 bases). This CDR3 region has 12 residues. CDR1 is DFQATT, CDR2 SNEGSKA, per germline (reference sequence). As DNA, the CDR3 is TGCAGTACTAGAGGGGGGAACTATGGCTACACCTTC. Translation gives CSTRGGNYGYTF.

The CDR3 protein is CASSSERGGINEQFF. CDR3 bases: TGTGCCAGCAGTTCCGAGCGGGGGGGGATAAATGAGCAGTTCTTC. This sequence joins TRBV12-3 or TRBV12-4 and TRBJ2-1, with TRBD2 matching 10 bases. The length of the CDR3 is 15 residues. J gave up 7 bases and V 4 bases, and 7 bases lay outside the gene matches.

The CDR3 here is CASSLATPWRENEQYF. The DNA of the CDR3 is TGTGCCAGCAGCTTAGCAACCCCTTGGCGGGAGAACGAGCAGTACTTC. The gene calls are TRBV11-2 and TRBJ2-7; 7 bases are shared with TRBD2. With 1 base clipped from V and 5 bases from J, the junction kept 11 bases outside the gene matches. This CDR3 has 16 residues. Looked up from germline, CDR1 is SGHAT and CDR2 is FQNNGV.

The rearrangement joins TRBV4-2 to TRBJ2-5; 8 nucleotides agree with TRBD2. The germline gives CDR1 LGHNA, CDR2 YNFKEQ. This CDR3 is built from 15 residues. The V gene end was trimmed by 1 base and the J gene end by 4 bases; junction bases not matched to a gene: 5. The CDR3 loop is CASSQAGGPVETQYF. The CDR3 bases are TGTGCCAGCAGCCAAGCGGGGGGGCCAGTAGAGACCCAGTACTTC.

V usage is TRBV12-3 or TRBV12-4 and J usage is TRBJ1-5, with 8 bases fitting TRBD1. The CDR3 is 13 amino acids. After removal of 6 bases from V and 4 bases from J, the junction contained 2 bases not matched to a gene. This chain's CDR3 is CASRGQENQPQHF. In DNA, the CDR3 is TGTGCCAGCAGGGGACAGGAGAATCAGCCCCAGCATTTT.

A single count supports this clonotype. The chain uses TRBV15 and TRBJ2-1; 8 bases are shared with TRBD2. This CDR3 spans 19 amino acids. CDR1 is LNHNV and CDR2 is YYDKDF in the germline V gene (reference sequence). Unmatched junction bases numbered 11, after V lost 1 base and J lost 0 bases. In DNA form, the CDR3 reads TGTGCCACCAGCAGAGGCCTAGCGGGCTTTTCGAGCTCCTACAATGAGCAGTTCTTC. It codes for CATSRGLAGFSSSYNEQFF.

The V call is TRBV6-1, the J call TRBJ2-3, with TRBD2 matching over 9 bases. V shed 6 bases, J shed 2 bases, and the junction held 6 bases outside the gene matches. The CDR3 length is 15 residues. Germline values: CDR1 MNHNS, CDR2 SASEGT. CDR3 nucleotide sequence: TGTGCCAGCAGCGCGGGAGGGGGCTACACAGATACGCAGTATTTT. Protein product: CASSAGGGYTDTQYF.

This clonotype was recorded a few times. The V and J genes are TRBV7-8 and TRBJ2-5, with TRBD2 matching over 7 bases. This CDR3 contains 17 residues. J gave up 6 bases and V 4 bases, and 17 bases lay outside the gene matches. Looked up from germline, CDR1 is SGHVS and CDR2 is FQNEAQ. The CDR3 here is CASSSARLGQGGKTQYF. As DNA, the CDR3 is TGTGCCAGCAGCTCCGCAAGACTTGGGCAGGGAGGGAAGACCCAGTACTTC.

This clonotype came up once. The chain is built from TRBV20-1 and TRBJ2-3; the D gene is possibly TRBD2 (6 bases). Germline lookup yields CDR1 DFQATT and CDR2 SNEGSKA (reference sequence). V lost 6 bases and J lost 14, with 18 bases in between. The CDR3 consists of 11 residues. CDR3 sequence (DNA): TGCAGTGCGCGGGACCCCCAGACGGTGTATTTT. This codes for CSARDPQTVYF.

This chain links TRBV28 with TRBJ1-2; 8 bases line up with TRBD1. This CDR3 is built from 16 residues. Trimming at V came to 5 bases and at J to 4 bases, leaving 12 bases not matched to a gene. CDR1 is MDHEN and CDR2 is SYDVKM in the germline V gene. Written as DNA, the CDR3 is TGTGCCAGCAGTCGGCCAGGGGGCGCGGGATTCTATGGCTACACCTTC. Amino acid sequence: CASSRPGGAGFYGYTF.

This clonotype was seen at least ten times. CDR3 DNA: TGCGCCAGCAGCTTGGCTCCCACAGATACGCAGTATTTT. Residues: CASSLAPTDTQYF. This chain connects TRBV5-1 to TRBJ2-3; D is uncertain. The CDR3 loop spans 13 amino acids. Trimming took off 0 bases at V and 2 bases at J, with 4 bases between the two ends. CDR1 is SGHRS and CDR2 is YFSETQ in the germline V gene. Based on the CDR3 plus reference TRBV5-1 and TRBJ2-3, the full variable domain is KAGVTQTPRYLIKTRGQQVTLSCSPISGHRSVSWYQQTPGQGLQFLFEYFSETQRNKGNFPGRFSGRQFSNSRSEMNVSTLELGDSALYLCASSLAPTDTQYFGPGTRLTVL.

The CDR3 nucleotides read TGTGCCAGCAGCCTACACCCTGGCGGGAGTCCCCACGAGCAGTACTTC. Encoded protein: CASSLHPGGSPHEQYF. This chain joins TRBV11-2 and TRBJ2-5; 7 bases agree with TRBD2. The last part of the DNA fits TRBJ2-7 better; the J call may be wrong. Germline V gene sequence: CDR1 SGHAT, CDR2 FQNNGV. The CDR3 spans 16 residues.

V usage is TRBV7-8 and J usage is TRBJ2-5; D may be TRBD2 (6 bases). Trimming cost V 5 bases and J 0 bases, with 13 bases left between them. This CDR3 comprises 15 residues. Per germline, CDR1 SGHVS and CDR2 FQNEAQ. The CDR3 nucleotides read TGTGCCAGCAGCCCGGCCGGGGGTCACCAAGAGACCCAGTACTTC. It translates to CASSPAGGHQETQYF.

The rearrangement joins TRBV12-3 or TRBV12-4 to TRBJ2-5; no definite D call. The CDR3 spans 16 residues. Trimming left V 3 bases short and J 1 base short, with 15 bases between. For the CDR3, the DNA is TGTGCCAGCAGTTTCTACCTCGGACCGTCCCAAGAGACCCAGTACTTC. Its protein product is CASSFYLGPSQETQYF.

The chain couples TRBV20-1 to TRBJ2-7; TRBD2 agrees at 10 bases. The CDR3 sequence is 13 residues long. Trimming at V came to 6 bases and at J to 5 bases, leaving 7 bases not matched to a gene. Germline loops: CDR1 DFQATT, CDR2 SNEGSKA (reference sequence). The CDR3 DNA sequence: TGCAGTGCCGACCGGACTAGCGGAAACGAGCAGTACTTC. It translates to CSADRTSGNEQYF.

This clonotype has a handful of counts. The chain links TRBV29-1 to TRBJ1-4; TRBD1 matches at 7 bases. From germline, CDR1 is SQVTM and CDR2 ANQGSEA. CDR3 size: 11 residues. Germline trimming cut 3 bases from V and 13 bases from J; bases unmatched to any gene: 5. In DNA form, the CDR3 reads TGCAGCGTTGAGACAGGGCGGCGACTGTTTTTT. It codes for CSVETGRRLFF.

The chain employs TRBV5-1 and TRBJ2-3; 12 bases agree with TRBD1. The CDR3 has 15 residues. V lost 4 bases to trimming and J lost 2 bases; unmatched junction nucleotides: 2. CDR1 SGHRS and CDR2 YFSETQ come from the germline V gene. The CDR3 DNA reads TGCGCCAGCAGCCAGGGACAGGGGGCCACAGATACGCAGTATTTT. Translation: CASSQGQGATDTQYF.